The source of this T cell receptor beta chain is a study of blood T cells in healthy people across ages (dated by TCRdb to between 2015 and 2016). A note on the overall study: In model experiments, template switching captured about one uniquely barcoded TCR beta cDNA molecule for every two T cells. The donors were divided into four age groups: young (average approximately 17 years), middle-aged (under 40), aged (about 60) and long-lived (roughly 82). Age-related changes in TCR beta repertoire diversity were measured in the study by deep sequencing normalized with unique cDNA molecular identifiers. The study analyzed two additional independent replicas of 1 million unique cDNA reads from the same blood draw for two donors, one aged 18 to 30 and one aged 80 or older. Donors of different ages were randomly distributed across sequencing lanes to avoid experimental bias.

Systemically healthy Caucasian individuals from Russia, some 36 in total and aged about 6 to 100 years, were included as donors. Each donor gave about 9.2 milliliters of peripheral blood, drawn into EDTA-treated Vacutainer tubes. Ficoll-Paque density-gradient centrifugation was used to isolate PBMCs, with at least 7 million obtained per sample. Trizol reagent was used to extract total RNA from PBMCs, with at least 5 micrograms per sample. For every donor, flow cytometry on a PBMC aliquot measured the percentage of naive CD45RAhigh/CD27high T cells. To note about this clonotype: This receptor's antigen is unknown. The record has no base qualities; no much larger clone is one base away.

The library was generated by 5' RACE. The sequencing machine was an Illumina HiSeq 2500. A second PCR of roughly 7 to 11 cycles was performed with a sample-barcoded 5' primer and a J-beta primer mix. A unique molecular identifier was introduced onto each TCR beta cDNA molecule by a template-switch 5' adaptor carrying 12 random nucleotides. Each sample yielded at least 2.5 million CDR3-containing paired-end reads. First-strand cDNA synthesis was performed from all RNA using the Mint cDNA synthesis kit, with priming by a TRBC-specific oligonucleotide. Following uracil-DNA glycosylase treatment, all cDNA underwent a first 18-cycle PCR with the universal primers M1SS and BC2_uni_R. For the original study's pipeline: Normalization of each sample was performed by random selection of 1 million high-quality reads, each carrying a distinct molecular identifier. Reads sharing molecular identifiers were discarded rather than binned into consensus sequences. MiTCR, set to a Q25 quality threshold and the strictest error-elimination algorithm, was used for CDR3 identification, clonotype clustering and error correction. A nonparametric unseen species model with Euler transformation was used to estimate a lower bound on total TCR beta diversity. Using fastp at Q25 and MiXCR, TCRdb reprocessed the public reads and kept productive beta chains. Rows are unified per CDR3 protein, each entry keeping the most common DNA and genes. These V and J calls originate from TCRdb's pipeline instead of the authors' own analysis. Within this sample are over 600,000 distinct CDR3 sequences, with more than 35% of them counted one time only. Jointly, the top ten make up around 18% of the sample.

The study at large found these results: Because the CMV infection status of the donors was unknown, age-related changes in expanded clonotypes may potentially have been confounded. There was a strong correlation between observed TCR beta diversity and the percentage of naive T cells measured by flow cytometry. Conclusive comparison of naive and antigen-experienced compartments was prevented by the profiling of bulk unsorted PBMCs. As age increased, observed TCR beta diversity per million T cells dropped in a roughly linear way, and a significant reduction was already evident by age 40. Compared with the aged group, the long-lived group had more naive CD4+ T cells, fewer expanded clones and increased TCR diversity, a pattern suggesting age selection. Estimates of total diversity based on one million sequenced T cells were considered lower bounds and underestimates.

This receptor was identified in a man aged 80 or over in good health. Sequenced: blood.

The bases read TGCGCCAGCAGCCAAGAGGTGACAGGCGAAAACTATGGCTACACCTTC. Its amino acids are CASSQEVTGENYGYTF. The chain is assembled from TRBV4-1 and TRBJ1-2; the D gene is perhaps TRBD1, from 6 matching bases. Trimming costs V 0 bases and J 2 bases, and their ends lie 13 bases apart. From the cysteine through the phenylalanine, the CDR3 covers 16 amino acids. The entry retains the CDR3 DNA only, 48 bases that are in frame from base 1. Per the germline V gene, MGHRA is the CDR1 and YSYEKL is the CDR2.